These 25 T cell receptor beta chains were all obtained from the same sample, sequenced in a study of shared clonotypes between healthy human individuals. Naive CD8 populations comprised CD45RO-negative cells positively selected for CCR7, excluding terminally differentiated effector memory CD45RA+ cells. Measured with immunoSEQ multiplex PCR; TCRdb has only the in-frame clones, and not every one. Here the sample spans under 1 million clones, roughly 92% being singletons. Sequencing used naive CD8+ T cells sorted from blood. All receptors derive from a man aged 25 to 45 in good health.

V gene TRBV6-5 combines with J gene TRBJ1-2, with 9 bases matching TRBD1. The V and J ends lost 2 bases and 2 bases, in that order; junction bases with no gene match: 3. CDR3 length: 15 residues. Germline V gene sequence: CDR1 MNHEY, CDR2 SVGAGI. The CDR3 here is CASSYAGQGNYGYTF. CDR3 in DNA: TGTGCCAGCAGTTACGCGGGACAGGGCAACTATGGCTACACCTTC.

V and J are TRBV10-2 and TRBJ2-7, with D maybe TRBD2 (6 bases). The V end was cut by 3 bases, the J end by 6 bases, with 9 bases between. CDR1 WSHSY and CDR2 SAAADI come from the germline V gene. The CDR3 totals 12 residues. The CDR3 region has the DNA TGCGCCAGCAGTGATCCCGGGGGCGAGCAGTACTTC. Translation gives CASSDPGGEQYF.

V and J are TRBV27 and TRBJ2-7; weak D call: TRBD2 (6 bases). This CDR3 contains 16 residues. V was pared by 4 bases and J by 2 bases, with 18 bases between. CDR1 and CDR2 from the germline V gene are MNHEY and SMNVEV (reference sequence). In DNA form, the CDR3 reads TGTGCCAGCAGTTCCCGTGGTAGCGGAAAACCCTACGAGCAGTACTTC. This codes for CASSSRGSGKPYEQYF.

The gene calls are TRBV4-1 and TRBJ1-2; 7 nucleotides match TRBD1. CDR1 is MGHRA and CDR2 is YSYEKL in the germline V gene. The CDR3 contains 18 residues. Trimming took 6 bases from V and 2 from J; bases not matched to a gene: 18. The CDR3 reads CASSRTLSSRGENYGYTF. In nucleotides, the CDR3 is TGCGCCAGCAGTCGGACCTTGTCTTCCAGGGGGGAGAACTATGGCTACACCTTC.

This rearrangement joins TRBV9 to TRBJ2-2; 9 nucleotides align to TRBD2. The V gene end was trimmed by 0 bases and the J gene end by 0 bases; junction bases not matched to a gene: 6. Germline CDR1 and CDR2: SGDLS and YYNGEE. The CDR3 loop spans 18 amino acids. This CDR3 is CASSVALAGNANTGELFF. CDR3 in DNA: TGTGCCAGCAGCGTAGCTCTAGCGGGGAACGCGAACACCGGGGAGCTGTTTTTT.

This chain links TRBV7-9 with TRBJ1-3; no definite D call. V lost 5 bases to trimming and J lost 11 bases, with 13 bases between them. The germline V gene encodes CDR1 SEHNR and CDR2 FQNEAQ (reference sequence). There are 12 residues in the CDR3. CDR3 amino acids: CASSPPTLAIYF. CDR3 nucleotide sequence: TGTGCCAGCAGCCCCCCCACCTTGGCCATATATTTT.

The chain combines TRBV27 with TRBJ2-6; TRBD1 is a possible D gene (6 bases). The germline gives CDR1 MNHEY, CDR2 SMNVEV (reference sequence). CDR3 size: 15 residues. Trimming took 3 bases from V and 4 from J, leaving 10 bases between them. The CDR3: CASSLKGVGANVLTF. The CDR3, as DNA: TGTGCCAGCAGTTTGAAGGGGGTCGGGGCCAACGTCCTGACTTTC.

The chain joins TRBV6-6 to TRBJ2-2, with D unclear. The CDR3 is 14 amino acids. The V end was cut by 3 bases, the J end by 4 bases, with 9 bases between. CDR1 MNHNY and CDR2 SVGAGI come from the germline V gene (reference sequence). Written as DNA, the CDR3 is TGTGCCAGCAGTTATAGCCCGGGCACCGGGGAGCTGTTTTTT. Translation: CASSYSPGTGELFF.

The chain carries TRBV28 and TRBJ1-1, with 8 bases that match TRBD1. The germline CDR1 and CDR2 sequences are MDHEN and SYDVKM. V trimming: 8 bases; J trimming: 3 bases; junction bases outside the gene matches: 14. CDR3 length: 16 residues. CDR3 nucleotides: TGTGCCAGCCGGAGGACAGGGCTCGCCATGGACACTGAAGCTTTCTTT. Protein sequence: CASRRTGLAMDTEAFF. Looking up the rest from reference TRBV28 and TRBJ1-1 gives the full variable domain: DVKVTQSSRYLVKRTGEKVFLECVQDMDHENMFWYRQDPGLGLRLIYFSYDVKMKEKGDIPEGYSVSREKKERFSLILESASTNQTSMYLCASRRTGLAMDTEAFFGQGTRLTVV.

The CDR3 protein is CASSDRASSGNTIYF. CDR3 nucleotide sequence: TGCGCCAGCAGCGATAGGGCGAGCTCTGGAAACACCATATATTTT. The chain combines TRBV5-1 with TRBJ1-3, with no clear D. V was pared by 4 bases and J by 0 bases, with 11 bases between. From germline, CDR1 is SGHRS and CDR2 YFSETQ. The CDR3 is 15 amino acids.

This clone is a singleton in its sample. The genes are TRBV10-2 and TRBJ1-2, with D perhaps matching TRBD1 (6 bases). The germline V gene has CDR1 WSHSY and CDR2 SAAADI. Trimming shortened V by 4 bases and J by 3 bases, and 9 bases separated the two germline ends. The CDR3 totals 13 residues. CDR3 loop: CASSARGDYGYTF. The CDR3 nucleotides read TGCGCCAGCAGTGCCAGGGGCGACTATGGCTACACCTTC.

The chain recombines TRBV28 with TRBJ1-3; D is unresolved. Germline assignment: CDR1 MDHEN and CDR2 SYDVKM. This CDR3 contains 17 residues. V lost 4 bases, J lost 2 bases, and 18 bases lay in between. DNA for the CDR3: TGTGCCAGCAGTTCCCGCACTACAGAACCGGCTGGAAACACCATATATTTT. It translates to CASSSRTTEPAGNTIYF.

This clone was seen a single time. The chain is built from TRBV28 and TRBJ2-5, with unresolved D. V was shortened by 5 bases and J by 0 bases, with 10 bases between the two germline ends. The CDR3 has 14 residues. Per the germline V gene, CDR1 is MDHEN and CDR2 is SYDVKM. The CDR3 DNA reads as TGTGCCAGCAGTCCGCCCACAGACCAAGAGACCCAGTACTTC. Translating gives CASSPPTDQETQYF.

This chain uses TRBV19 with TRBJ1-1; a weak D match, TRBD1 (5 bases). The CDR3 has 15 amino acids. Trimming stripped 3 bases from V and 1 base from J, with 12 bases between. CDR1 and CDR2 from the germline V gene are LNHDA and SQIVND (reference sequence). The CDR3 coding sequence is TGTGCCAGTAGTATCCACGACGGGGGGAACACTGAAGCTTTCTTT. Protein sequence: CASSIHDGGNTEAFF.

There are a few counts of this clone. The chain employs TRBV28 and TRBJ2-7, with D unresolved. The CDR3 has 11 amino acids. The germline V gene has CDR1 MDHEN and CDR2 SYDVKM. Trimming pared 8 bases from V and 2 bases from J, leaving 7 bases between. Here the CDR3 DNA reads TGTGCCAGCGCGATGGCCTACGAGCAGTACTTC. Translation gives CASAMAYEQYF.

This chain joins TRBV4-3 and TRBJ2-7; D is uncertain. V lost 0 bases and J 4 bases, leaving 19 bases between the germline ends. The CDR3 spans 17 residues. CDR1 and CDR2 from the germline V gene are LGHNA and YSLEER. CDR3 coding DNA: TGCGCCAGCAGCCAAGATCTCCCGATGCGTGGGATGTACGAGCAGTACTTC. Amino acid sequence: CASSQDLPMRGMYEQYF.

V is TRBV28 and J is TRBJ2-7; D might be TRBD2 (5 bases). Trimming cost V 2 bases and J 3 bases, with 11 bases left between them. This CDR3 spans 14 amino acids. Germline V CDR1 and CDR2: MDHEN, SYDVKM. The CDR3 DNA sequence: TGTGCCAGCAGTTTAATGGGAGCCGGCTACGAGCAGTACTTC. This translates into CASSLMGAGYEQYF.

The chain combines TRBV7-9 with TRBJ1-4; D not resolved. The CDR3 has 10 residues. CDR1 is SEHNR and CDR2 is FQNEAQ in the germline V gene (reference sequence). The CDR3 region has the DNA TGTTCACCAGGAGATGAAAAACTGTTTTTT. Translated: CSPGDEKLFF. The whole variable domain, filled in from reference TRBV7-9 and TRBJ1-4, reads DTGVSQNPRHKITKRGQNVTFRCDPISEHNRLYWYRQTLGQGPEFLTYFQNEAQLEKSRLLSDRFSAERPKGSFSTLEIQRTEQGDSAMYLCSPGDEKLFFGSGTQLSVL.

V and J are TRBV7-9 and TRBJ2-7; 7 bases fit TRBD1. The CDR3 is 14 residues long. V lost 5 bases to trimming and J lost 3 bases; unmatched junction nucleotides: 7. The germline V gene has CDR1 SEHNR and CDR2 FQNEAQ (reference sequence). CDR3 protein: CASSPDRADYEQYF. The CDR3 nucleotides are TGTGCCAGCAGCCCAGACAGGGCCGACTACGAGCAGTACTTC.

The gene calls are TRBV7-8 and TRBJ1-4; perhaps TRBD1 as D (6 bases). CDR1 is SGHVS, CDR2 FQNEAQ, per germline. V was clipped by 5 bases and J by 0 bases, with 10 bases between them. There are 15 residues in the CDR3. This CDR3 reads CASSPWTATNEKLFF. DNA of the CDR3: TGTGCCAGCAGCCCCTGGACAGCAACTAATGAAAAACTGTTTTTT. Combining the CDR3 with reference TRBV7-8 and TRBJ1-4 gives the whole variable domain GAGVSQSPRYKVAKRGQDVALRCDPISGHVSLFWYQQALGQGPEFLTYFQNEAQLDKSGLPSDRFFAERPEGSVSTLKIQRTQQEDSAVYLCASSPWTATNEKLFFGSGTQLSVL.

The V gene is TRBV28, the J gene TRBJ2-1; weak D call: TRBD2 (6 bases). The V end was cut by 5 bases, the J end by 2 bases, with 19 bases between. The CDR3 runs 17 residues. Germline V gene sequence: CDR1 MDHEN, CDR2 SYDVKM. This CDR3 is CASSNMPSGVAYNEQFF. The CDR3, as DNA: TGTGCCAGCAGTAATATGCCGTCGGGAGTGGCCTACAATGAGCAGTTCTTC.

To note about this clone: Compared with germline, one end of the junction differs, possibly owing to a read error. This chain connects TRBV4-2 to TRBJ1-1, with D perhaps matching TRBD1 (6 bases). The length of the CDR3 is 14 residues. Per germline, CDR1 LGHNA and CDR2 YNFKEQ. CDR3 residues: CASNQEDRNTEAFF. The CDR3 DNA reads as TGTGCCAGCAACCAAGAGGACAGGAACACTGAAGCTTTCTTT.

The gene calls are TRBV11-2 and TRBJ1-5; weak D call: TRBD1 (5 bases). From germline, CDR1 is SGHAT and CDR2 FQNNGV. Trimming pared 2 bases from V and 0 bases from J, leaving 8 bases between. The CDR3 covers 15 residues. CDR3 sequence: CASSLIGASNQPQHF. CDR3 bases: TGTGCCAGCAGCTTAATAGGGGCTAGCAATCAGCCCCAGCATTTT. Using reference TRBV11-2 and TRBJ1-5 for the parts outside the CDR3, the full variable domain is EAGVAQSPRYKIIEKRQSVAFWCNPISGHATLYWYQQILGQGPKLLIQFQNNGVVDDSQLPKDRFSAERLKGVDSTLKIQPAKLEDSAVYLCASSLIGASNQPQHFGDGTRLSIL.

In its sample, this clone was seen a few times. This sequence joins TRBV9 and TRBJ1-1; no clear D gene. The germline V and J ends were trimmed by 3 bases and 8 bases, with 8 bases remaining between them. From germline, CDR1 is SGDLS and CDR2 YYNGEE. This CDR3 spans 11 amino acids. The DNA for the CDR3 is TGTGCCAGCAGCGGTGGGCGGGAAGCTTTCTTT. This gives the protein CASSGGREAFF.

The chain couples TRBV10-3 to TRBJ1-1; 8 bases agree with TRBD1. The germline V gene encodes CDR1 ENHRY and CDR2 SYGVKD. V dropped 2 bases and J dropped 4; count of bases not matched to a gene: 6. This CDR3 has 15 amino acids. CDR3 region: CAISERQGLRTEAFF. The CDR3 coding sequence is TGTGCCATCAGTGAGCGACAGGGGTTGCGCACTGAAGCTTTCTTT.